This note documents a single T cell receptor (beta chain) sequence. Its antigen is not identified. The sample belongs to a study of chemoradiotherapy in HPV16-positive cancers. Profiled with immunoSEQ multiplex PCR; TCRdb holds only in-frame clones, not every one. The table shows 10,000 to 15,000 clones, with 63% occurring only once. Study findings and constraints: The functional HPV-specific definition rests on just a couple of HPV16-positive patients. In HPV16-positive patients, HPV-responsive T-cell expansion tracked better recurrence-free survival.

CDR1 is SGHVS, CDR2 FNYEAQ, per germline. The CDR3 contains 14 residues. Trimming pared 4 bases from V and 5 bases from J, leaving 15 bases between. Sampling was done from a patient who underwent chemoradiotherapy. This TCR was sampled from a human donor with HPV-associated anogenital cancer. The J gene is TRBJ2-7, the V gene TRBV7-6, with D hard to call. As DNA, the CDR3 is TGTGCCAGCAGCTCGGACCCTTCGGCCCACGAGCAGTACTTC. It translates to CASSSDPSAHEQYF.